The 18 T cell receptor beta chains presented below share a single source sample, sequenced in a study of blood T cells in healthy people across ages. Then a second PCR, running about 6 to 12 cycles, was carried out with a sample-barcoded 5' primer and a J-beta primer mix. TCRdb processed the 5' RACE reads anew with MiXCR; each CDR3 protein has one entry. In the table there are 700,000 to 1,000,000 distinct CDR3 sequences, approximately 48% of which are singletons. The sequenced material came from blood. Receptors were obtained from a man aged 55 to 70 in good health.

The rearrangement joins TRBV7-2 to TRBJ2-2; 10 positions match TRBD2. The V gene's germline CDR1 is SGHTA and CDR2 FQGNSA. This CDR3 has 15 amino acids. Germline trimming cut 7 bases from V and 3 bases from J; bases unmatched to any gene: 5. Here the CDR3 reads CASKSGGAYTGELFF. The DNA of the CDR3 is TGTGCCAGCAAGAGCGGGGGGGCTTACACCGGGGAGCTGTTTTTT.

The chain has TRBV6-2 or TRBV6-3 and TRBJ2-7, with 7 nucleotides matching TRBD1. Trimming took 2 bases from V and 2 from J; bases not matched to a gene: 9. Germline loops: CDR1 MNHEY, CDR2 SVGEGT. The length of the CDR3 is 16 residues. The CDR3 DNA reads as TGTGCCAGCAGTTACCGAAGAGGGGGCATCGCCTACGAGCAGTACTTC. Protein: CASSYRRGGIAYEQYF.

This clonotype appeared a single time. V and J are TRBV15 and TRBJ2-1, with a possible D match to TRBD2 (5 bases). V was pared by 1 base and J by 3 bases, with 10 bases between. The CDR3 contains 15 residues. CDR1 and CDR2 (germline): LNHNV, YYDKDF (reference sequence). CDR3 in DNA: TGTGCCACCAGCAGAGGGACTGGGGACTACAATGAGCAGTTCTTC. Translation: CATSRGTGDYNEQFF.

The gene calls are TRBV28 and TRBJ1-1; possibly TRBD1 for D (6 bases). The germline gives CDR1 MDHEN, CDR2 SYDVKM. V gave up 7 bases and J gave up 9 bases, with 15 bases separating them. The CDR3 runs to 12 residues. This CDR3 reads CASTEGGIKAFF. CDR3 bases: TGTGCCAGCACCGAAGGGGGGATCAAAGCTTTCTTT.

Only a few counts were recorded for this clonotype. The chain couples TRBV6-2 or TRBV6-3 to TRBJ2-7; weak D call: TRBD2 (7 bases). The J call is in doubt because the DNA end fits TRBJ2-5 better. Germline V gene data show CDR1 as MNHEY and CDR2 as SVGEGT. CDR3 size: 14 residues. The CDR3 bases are TGTGCCAGCAGTTACGCGGGGGCCAGGGAGACCCAGTACTTC. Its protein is CASSYAGARETQYF.

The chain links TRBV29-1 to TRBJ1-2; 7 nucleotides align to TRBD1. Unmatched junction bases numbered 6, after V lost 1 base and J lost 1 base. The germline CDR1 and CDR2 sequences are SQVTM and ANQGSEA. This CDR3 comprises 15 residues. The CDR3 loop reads CSVEGGTDVNYGYTF. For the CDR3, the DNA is TGCAGCGTTGAAGGGGGGACAGATGTTAACTATGGCTACACCTTC.

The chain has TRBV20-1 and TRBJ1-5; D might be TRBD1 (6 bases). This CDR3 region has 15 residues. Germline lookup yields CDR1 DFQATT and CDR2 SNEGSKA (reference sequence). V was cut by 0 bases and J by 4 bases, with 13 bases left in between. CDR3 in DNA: TGCAGTGCTAGAGATCTCCAGGGGTATAATCAGCCCCAGCATTTT. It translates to CSARDLQGYNQPQHF.

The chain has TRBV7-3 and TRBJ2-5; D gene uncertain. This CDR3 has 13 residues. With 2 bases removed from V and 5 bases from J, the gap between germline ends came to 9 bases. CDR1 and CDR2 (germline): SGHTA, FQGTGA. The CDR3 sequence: CASSLGIRETQYF. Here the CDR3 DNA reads TGTGCCAGCAGCTTAGGTATCAGGGAGACCCAGTACTTC.

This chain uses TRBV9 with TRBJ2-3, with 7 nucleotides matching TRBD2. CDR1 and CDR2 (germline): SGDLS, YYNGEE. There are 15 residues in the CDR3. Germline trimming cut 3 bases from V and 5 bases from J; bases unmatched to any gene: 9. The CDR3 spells CASSDPGLPQDTQYF. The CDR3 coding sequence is TGTGCCAGCAGCGATCCGGGACTACCTCAAGATACGCAGTATTTT.

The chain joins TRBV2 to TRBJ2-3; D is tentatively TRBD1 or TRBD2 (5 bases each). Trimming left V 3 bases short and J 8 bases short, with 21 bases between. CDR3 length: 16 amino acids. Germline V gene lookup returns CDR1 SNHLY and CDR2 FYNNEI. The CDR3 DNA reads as TGTGCCAGCAGTGACGACGGGGCGACCCGCGCAGCTACGCAGTATTTT. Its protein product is CASSDDGATRAATQYF.

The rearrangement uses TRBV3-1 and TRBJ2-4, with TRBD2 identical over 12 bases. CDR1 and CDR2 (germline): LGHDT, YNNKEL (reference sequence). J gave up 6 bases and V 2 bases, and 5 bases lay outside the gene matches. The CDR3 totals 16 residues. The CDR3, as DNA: TGTGCCAGCAGCCAAAGCCTAGCGGGGGGGCCAAACATTCAGTACTTC. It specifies CASSQSLAGGPNIQYF.

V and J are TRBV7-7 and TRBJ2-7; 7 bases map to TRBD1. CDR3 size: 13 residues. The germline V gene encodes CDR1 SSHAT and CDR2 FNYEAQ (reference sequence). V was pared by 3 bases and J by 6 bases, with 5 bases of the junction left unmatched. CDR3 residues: CASSLGRDSEQYF. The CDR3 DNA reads TGTGCCAGCAGCTTGGGCAGGGACAGCGAGCAGTACTTC.

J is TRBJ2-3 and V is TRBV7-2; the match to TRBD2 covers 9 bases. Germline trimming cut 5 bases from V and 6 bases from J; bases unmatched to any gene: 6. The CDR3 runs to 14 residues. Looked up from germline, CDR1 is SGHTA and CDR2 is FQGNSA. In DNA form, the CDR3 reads TGTGCCAGCAGCCCCGGACTAGCGAAGGATACGCAGTATTTT. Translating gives CASSPGLAKDTQYF.

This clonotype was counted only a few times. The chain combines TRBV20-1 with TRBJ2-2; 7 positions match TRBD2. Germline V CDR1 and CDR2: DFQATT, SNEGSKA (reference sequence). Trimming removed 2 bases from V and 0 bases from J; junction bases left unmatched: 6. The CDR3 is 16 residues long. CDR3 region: CSARRAGRSNTGELFF. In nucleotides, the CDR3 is TGCAGTGCTAGAAGAGCCGGGAGGTCGAACACCGGGGAGCTGTTTTTT.

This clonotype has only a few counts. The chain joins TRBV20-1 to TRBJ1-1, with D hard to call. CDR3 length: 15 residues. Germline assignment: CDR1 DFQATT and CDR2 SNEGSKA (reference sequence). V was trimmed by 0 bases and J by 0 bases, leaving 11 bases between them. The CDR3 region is CSAREAPPMNTEAFF. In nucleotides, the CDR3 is TGCAGTGCTAGAGAGGCGCCCCCCATGAACACTGAAGCTTTCTTT.

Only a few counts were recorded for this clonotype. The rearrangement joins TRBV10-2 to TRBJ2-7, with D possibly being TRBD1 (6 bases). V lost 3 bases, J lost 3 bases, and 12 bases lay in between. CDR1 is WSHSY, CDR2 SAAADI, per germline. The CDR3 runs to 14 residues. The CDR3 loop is CASSETGYFYEQYF. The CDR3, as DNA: TGCGCCAGCAGTGAAACAGGGTATTTCTACGAGCAGTACTTC.

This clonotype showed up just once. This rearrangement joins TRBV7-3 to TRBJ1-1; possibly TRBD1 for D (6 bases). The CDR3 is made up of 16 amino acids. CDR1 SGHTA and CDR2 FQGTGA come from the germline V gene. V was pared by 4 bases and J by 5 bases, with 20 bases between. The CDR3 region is CASSSMGGHGKTEAFF. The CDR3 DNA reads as TGTGCCAGCAGCTCAATGGGGGGACACGGGAAAACTGAAGCTTTCTTT. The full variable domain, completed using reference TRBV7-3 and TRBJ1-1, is GAGVSQTPSNKVTEKGKYVELRCDPISGHTALYWYRQSLGQGPEFLIYFQGTGAADDSGLPNDRFFAVRPEGSVSTLKIQRTERGDSAVYLCASSSMGGHGKTEAFFGQGTRLTVV.

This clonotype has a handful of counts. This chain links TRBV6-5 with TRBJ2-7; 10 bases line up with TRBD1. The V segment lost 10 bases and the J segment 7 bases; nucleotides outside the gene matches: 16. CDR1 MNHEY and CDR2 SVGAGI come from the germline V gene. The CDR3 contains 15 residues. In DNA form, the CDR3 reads TGTGCCACTACCCTAAGCCGGGACAGGGGAGGAGAGCAGTACTTC. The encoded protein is CATTLSRDRGGEQYF.